This is a list of T cell receptor beta chains from one sample in a study of shared clonotypes between healthy human individuals. TCRdb's table, derived via immunoSEQ multiplex PCR, lists solely in-frame clones and lacks some. This table holds a few hundred thousand clones, 95% found once. Input material: naive CD8+ T cells sorted from blood. The receptors were sampled from a woman aged 25 to 39 in good health. CDR3s include the opening cysteine and the closing phenylalanine or tryptophan. D genes are given only for firm matches. Not all rows give a size; the values are once, few, many and, for expanded clones, a class.

d_call: -
clone_size: -
v_call: TRBV14
j_call: TRBJ2-1
cdr3_aa: CASSQWTKYNEQFF
cdr3_nt: TGTGCCAGCAGCCAATGGACTAAGTACAATGAGCAGTTCTTC

d_call: -
clone_size: -
v_call: TRBV6-6
j_call: TRBJ2-7
cdr3_aa: CASRSAPDLEQYF
cdr3_nt: TGTGCCAGCAGGAGCGCACCCGATCTCGAGCAGTACTTC

d_call: TRBD1
clone_size: -
v_call: TRBV28
j_call: TRBJ1-2
cdr3_aa: CASSLSVEGARVYGYTF
cdr3_nt: TGTGCCAGCAGTTTATCGGTTGAGGGGGCGCGGGTATATGGCTACACCTTC

d_call: TRBD2
clone_size: -
v_call: TRBV5-5
j_call: TRBJ2-5
cdr3_aa: CASSGTGTSRQETQYF
cdr3_nt: TGTGCCAGCAGCGGGACCGGGACTAGTAGGCAAGAGACCCAGTACTTC

d_call: TRBD2
clone_size: -
v_call: TRBV7-9
j_call: TRBJ2-7
cdr3_aa: CASSPVAGASYEQYF
cdr3_nt: TGTGCCAGCAGCCCCGTAGCGGGAGCGTCCTACGAGCAGTACTTC

d_call: TRBD1
clone_size: once
v_call: TRBV5-4
j_call: TRBJ1-2
cdr3_aa: CASSLGTGFGGYTF
cdr3_nt: TGTGCCAGCAGCTTAGGGACAGGGTTTGGGGGCTACACCTTC

d_call: -
clone_size: -
v_call: TRBV10-3
j_call: TRBJ2-7
cdr3_aa: CAISDYRDKIYEQYF
cdr3_nt: TGTGCCATCAGTGATTACCGGGACAAGATTTACGAGCAGTACTTC

d_call: -
clone_size: -
v_call: TRBV13
j_call: TRBJ2-7
cdr3_aa: CASSLVNYEQYF
cdr3_nt: TGTGCCAGCAGCTTGGTCAACTACGAGCAGTACTTC

d_call: -
clone_size: few
v_call: TRBV28
j_call: TRBJ1-2
cdr3_aa: CASSYPRGYTF
cdr3_nt: TGTGCCAGCAGTTACCCACGGGGCTACACCTTC

d_call: -
clone_size: -
v_call: TRBV7-8
j_call: TRBJ1-4
cdr3_aa: CASSPPTQEKLFF
cdr3_nt: TGTGCCAGCAGTCCTCCAACGCAGGAAAAACTGTTTTTT

d_call: -
clone_size: few
v_call: TRBV2
j_call: TRBJ1-5
cdr3_aa: CASSEAGSGQPQHF
cdr3_nt: TGTGCCAGCAGTGAAGCAGGGTCCGGCCAGCCCCAGCATTTT

d_call: -
clone_size: once
v_call: TRBV19
j_call: TRBJ2-2
cdr3_aa: CASSTPLSGELFF
cdr3_nt: TGTGCCAGTAGTACCCCTCTTTCCGGGGAGCTGTTTTTT

d_call: TRBD1
clone_size: -
v_call: TRBV30
j_call: TRBJ2-7
cdr3_aa: CAWGYRDSYEQYF
cdr3_nt: TGTGCCTGGGGATACCGGGACAGCTACGAGCAGTACTTC

d_call: TRBD1
clone_size: -
v_call: TRBV2
j_call: TRBJ1-2
cdr3_aa: CARDRLNNWGYTF
cdr3_nt: TGTGCCAGGGACAGGCTAAACAATTGGGGCTACACCTTC

d_call: -
clone_size: -
v_call: TRBV27
j_call: TRBJ2-5
cdr3_aa: CASSAGVISAEQYF
cdr3_nt: TGTGCCAGCAGCGCGGGCGTAATCTCTGCGGAGCAGTACTTC

d_call: -
clone_size: -
v_call: TRBV7-9
j_call: TRBJ2-1
cdr3_aa: CASSLQGNEQFF
cdr3_nt: TGTGCCAGCAGCTTACAGGGTAATGAGCAGTTCTTC

d_call: TRBD1
clone_size: -
v_call: TRBV4-2
j_call: TRBJ2-7
cdr3_aa: CASSQEGTGTYEQYF
cdr3_nt: TGTGCCAGCAGCCAAGAAGGGACAGGGACCTACGAGCAGTACTTC

d_call: -
clone_size: -
v_call: TRBV6-5
j_call: TRBJ1-4
cdr3_aa: CASKFTGFSEKLFF
cdr3_nt: TGTGCCAGCAAATTCACAGGGTTTTCGGAAAAACTGTTTTTT

d_call: -
clone_size: -
v_call: TRBV7-8
j_call: TRBJ2-7
cdr3_aa: CASSSIEWRGLDEQYF
cdr3_nt: TGTGCCAGCAGCTCCATAGAATGGAGGGGGCTGGATGAGCAGTACTTC

d_call: TRBD2
clone_size: -
v_call: TRBV27
j_call: TRBJ2-1
cdr3_aa: CASSLLRAGGSSYNEQFF
cdr3_nt: TGTGCCAGCAGTTTATTACGAGCGGGAGGGAGTTCCTACAATGAGCAGTTCTTC

d_call: TRBD1
clone_size: -
v_call: TRBV28
j_call: TRBJ2-7
cdr3_aa: CASCGTGYTYEQYF
cdr3_nt: TGTGCCAGCTGTGGGACAGGTTACACCTACGAGCAGTACTTC

d_call: TRBD1
clone_size: -
v_call: TRBV6-1
j_call: TRBJ2-6
cdr3_aa: CASSVQGADAGANVLTF
cdr3_nt: TGTGCCAGCAGTGTACAGGGGGCTGATGCTGGGGCCAACGTCCTGACTTTC

d_call: -
clone_size: -
v_call: TRBV7-9
j_call: TRBJ2-5
cdr3_aa: CASSLSGTLEETQYF
cdr3_nt: TGTGCCAGCAGCTTATCGGGGACGTTAGAAGAGACCCAGTACTTC

d_call: -
clone_size: -
v_call: TRBV28
j_call: TRBJ1-5
cdr3_aa: CASSPGSGQPQHF
cdr3_nt: TGTGCCAGCAGCCCGGGGTCGGGCCAGCCCCAGCATTTT

d_call: -
clone_size: -
v_call: TRBV9
j_call: TRBJ1-2
cdr3_aa: CASSGGERGGYTF
cdr3_nt: TGTGCCAGCAGCGGTGGGGAACGAGGGGGCTACACCTTC

d_call: TRBD2
clone_size: -
v_call: TRBV28
j_call: TRBJ2-1
cdr3_aa: CASSFGSGIEEQFF
cdr3_nt: TGTGCCAGCAGTTTCGGTAGCGGGATTGAGGAGCAGTTCTTC

d_call: TRBD2
clone_size: -
v_call: TRBV5-6
j_call: TRBJ2-1
cdr3_aa: CASSWGLAGFNEQFF
cdr3_nt: TGTGCCAGCAGCTGGGGACTAGCGGGGTTCAATGAGCAGTTCTTC

d_call: -
clone_size: -
v_call: TRBV5-6
j_call: TRBJ1-2
cdr3_aa: CASSLGGDGYTF
cdr3_nt: TGTGCCAGCAGCTTGGGAGGGGATGGCTACACCTTC

d_call: -
clone_size: -
v_call: TRBV7-9
j_call: TRBJ2-3
cdr3_aa: CASRSGREVADTQYF
cdr3_nt: TGTGCCAGCAGGTCCGGGCGGGAAGTAGCAGATACGCAGTATTTT

d_call: TRBD1
clone_size: -
v_call: TRBV5-8
j_call: TRBJ2-7
cdr3_aa: CASSLEGRGTYEQYF
cdr3_nt: TGTGCCAGCAGCTTGGAGGGCAGGGGGACCTACGAGCAGTACTTC

d_call: TRBD1
clone_size: -
v_call: TRBV7-9
j_call: TRBJ2-7
cdr3_aa: CASSRAGQGYYEQYF
cdr3_nt: TGTGCCAGCAGTCGAGCAGGACAGGGCTACTACGAGCAGTACTTC

d_call: TRBD2
clone_size: -
v_call: TRBV7-3
j_call: TRBJ2-1
cdr3_aa: CASSLDPRGGGSGNEQFF
cdr3_nt: TGTGCCAGCAGCCTCGACCCGCGTGGGGGAGGGTCGGGGAATGAGCAGTTCTTC

d_call: -
clone_size: -
v_call: TRBV11-2
j_call: TRBJ2-5
cdr3_aa: CASSLKGLMGRETQYF
cdr3_nt: TGTGCCAGCAGCTTAAAGGGGTTAATGGGAAGGGAGACCCAGTACTTC

d_call: TRBD2
clone_size: -
v_call: TRBV27
j_call: TRBJ2-1
cdr3_aa: CASSLSGSYNEQFF
cdr3_nt: TGTGCCAGCAGTTTAAGCGGGAGCTACAATGAGCAGTTCTTC

d_call: -
clone_size: -
v_call: TRBV5-6
j_call: TRBJ2-5
cdr3_aa: CASTVGMGQETQYF
cdr3_nt: TGTGCCAGTACAGTGGGGATGGGGCAAGAGACCCAGTACTTC

d_call: -
clone_size: -
v_call: TRBV4-1
j_call: TRBJ1-6
cdr3_aa: CASSQFASALHF
cdr3_nt: TGCGCCAGCAGCCAATTTGCCTCGGCCCTCCACTTT

d_call: -
clone_size: -
v_call: TRBV5-4
j_call: TRBJ2-2
cdr3_aa: CASSTGPGELFF
cdr3_nt: TGTGCCAGCAGTACGGGACCTGGGGAGCTGTTTTTT

d_call: TRBD2
clone_size: once
v_call: TRBV27
j_call: TRBJ2-7
cdr3_aa: CASSSPTSGSFDEQYF
cdr3_nt: TGTGCCAGCAGTTCTCCGACTAGCGGGAGTTTTGACGAGCAGTACTTC

d_call: TRBD1
clone_size: -
v_call: TRBV10-2
j_call: TRBJ1-5
cdr3_aa: CASSGTGRDQPQHF
cdr3_nt: TGCGCCAGCAGTGGGACAGGTAGGGATCAGCCCCAGCATTTT

d_call: -
clone_size: -
v_call: TRBV12-5
j_call: TRBJ2-5
cdr3_aa: CASGVSGEETQYF
cdr3_nt: TGTGCTAGTGGCGTCTCGGGGGAAGAGACCCAGTACTTC

d_call: -
clone_size: -
v_call: TRBV27
j_call: TRBJ2-7
cdr3_aa: CASSSWVGFKSYEQYF
cdr3_nt: TGTGCCAGCAGTTCCTGGGTCGGATTCAAATCCTACGAGCAGTACTTC

d_call: -
clone_size: -
v_call: TRBV27
j_call: TRBJ1-5
cdr3_aa: CASSLDQNQPQHF
cdr3_nt: TGTGCCAGCAGTTTAGACCAAAATCAGCCCCAGCATTTT

d_call: -
clone_size: -
v_call: TRBV27
j_call: TRBJ2-6
cdr3_aa: CASSFYSGANVLTF
cdr3_nt: TGTGCCAGCAGTTTTTACTCTGGGGCCAACGTCCTGACTTTC

d_call: TRBD2
clone_size: -
v_call: TRBV11-2
j_call: TRBJ2-7
cdr3_aa: CASSLDLAGVVHEQYF
cdr3_nt: TGTGCCAGCAGCTTAGATCTAGCGGGAGTTGTCCACGAGCAGTACTTC

d_call: -
clone_size: -
v_call: TRBV20-1
j_call: TRBJ2-7
cdr3_aa: CSARDLYEQYF
cdr3_nt: TGCAGTGCTAGAGATCTGTACGAGCAGTACTTC

d_call: TRBD1
clone_size: -
v_call: TRBV5-1
j_call: TRBJ1-1
cdr3_aa: CASSLDPPGQGNEAFF
cdr3_nt: TGCGCCAGCAGCTTGGATCCTCCGGGACAGGGGAATGAAGCTTTCTTT

d_call: TRBD2
clone_size: -
v_call: TRBV7-6
j_call: TRBJ2-3
cdr3_aa: CASSLSGREGTDTQYF
cdr3_nt: TGTGCCAGCAGCTTGAGCGGGAGGGAGGGCACAGATACGCAGTATTTT

d_call: -
clone_size: -
v_call: TRBV6-6
j_call: TRBJ2-7
cdr3_aa: CASSYGIYEQYF
cdr3_nt: TGTGCCAGCAGTTACGGCATCTACGAGCAGTACTTC

d_call: -
clone_size: -
v_call: TRBV28
j_call: TRBJ2-7
cdr3_aa: CASSEPLTGYEQYF
cdr3_nt: TGTGCCAGCAGTGAACCTTTAACAGGGTACGAGCAGTACTTC

d_call: -
clone_size: -
v_call: TRBV5-1
j_call: TRBJ2-7
cdr3_aa: CASSLDFIRASYEQYF
cdr3_nt: TGCGCCAGCAGCTTGGATTTTATACGAGCCTCCTACGAGCAGTACTTC

d_call: -
clone_size: -
v_call: TRBV29-1
j_call: TRBJ1-5
cdr3_aa: CSVAAGYSNQPQHF
cdr3_nt: TGCAGCGTGGCGGCAGGGTATAGCAATCAGCCCCAGCATTTT

d_call: -
clone_size: -
v_call: TRBV19
j_call: TRBJ2-3
cdr3_aa: CASANPEDTQYF
cdr3_nt: TGTGCCAGTGCCAACCCTGAAGATACGCAGTATTTT